These 9 T cell receptor beta chains were all obtained from the same sample, sequenced in a study of post-analysis software for immune sequencing data (dated by TCRdb to the mid-2010s). Here is what the overall study found, with its caveats: Significantly higher frequencies in patients than in controls were found for roughly 5 TRBV segments, including TRBV5-6, TRBV5-1 and TRBV20-1.

Receptors were amplified or captured by PCR. These reads were obtained on an Illumina HiSeq 2500. To reduce PCR and sequencing biases, unique molecular identifiers were built into the TCR beta cDNA libraries. TCRdb reworked the public reads: Q25 trimming with fastp, MiXCR clone assembly, productive beta chains retained. Every entry covers one CDR3 protein and lists the most common genes and DNA from its rows. Within this sample are about 770,000 distinct CDR3 sequences, with 46% of them counted one time only. The top ten constitute roughly 4.9% of the sample. Their specific antigens are unknown. The sequenced material came from blood. These receptors were collected from a girl between 5 and 17 years old with multiple sclerosis.

The chain joins TRBV29-1 to TRBJ2-1; 13 bases fit TRBD2. V shed 7 bases and J 7 bases; nucleotides not matched to a gene: 7. Germline loops: CDR1 SQVTM, CDR2 ANQGSEA. The CDR3 extends over 14 amino acids. CDR3 amino acids: CSGQPGLAGNEQFF. The CDR3 DNA sequence: TGCAGCGGCCAACCGGGACTAGCGGGGAATGAGCAGTTCTTC.

Only a few counts were recorded for this clonotype. The chain couples TRBV5-6 to TRBJ2-5, with 7 bases identical to TRBD1. V lost 9 bases and J lost 4; bases outside the gene matches: 9. Germline V gives CDR1 SGHDT, CDR2 YYEEEE. This CDR3 region has 13 residues. The CDR3 region is CATRTGAGETQYF. CDR3 in DNA: TGTGCCACCCGAACAGGGGCGGGAGAGACCCAGTACTTC.

The chain uses TRBV20-1 and TRBJ2-5, with 7 bases fitting TRBD1. The V gene's germline CDR1 is DFQATT and CDR2 SNEGSKA (reference sequence). Trimming took 6 bases from V and 1 from J; bases not matched to a gene: 5. This CDR3 contains 13 residues. The CDR3 sequence is CSARQGAQETQYF. DNA for the CDR3: TGCAGTGCGAGACAGGGAGCCCAAGAGACCCAGTACTTC.

This chain joins TRBV9 and TRBJ1-2; the D is unclear. This CDR3 comprises 15 residues. Trimming pared 2 bases from V and 4 bases from J, leaving 15 bases between. Germline lookup yields CDR1 SGDLS and CDR2 YYNGEE. CDR3 DNA sequence: TGTGCCAGCAGCGTTGCCAACTCCCCCTCCTATGGCTACACCTTC. This gives the protein CASSVANSPSYGYTF.

The rearrangement links TRBV7-3 to TRBJ1-6; no firm D call. Deletions cut 5 bases from V and 9 bases from J, with 11 bases between. Germline loops: CDR1 SGHTA, CDR2 FQGTGA. CDR3 length: 13 amino acids. The CDR3 region is CASSPDPGSPLHF. CDR3 DNA: TGTGCCAGCAGCCCAGACCCGGGTTCACCCCTCCACTTT.

J is TRBJ2-1 and V is TRBV29-1; the match to TRBD2 covers 14 bases. The J segment lost 2 bases and the V segment lost 0 bases, leaving 9 bases of the junction unmatched. The CDR3 sequence is 19 residues long. Germline assignment: CDR1 SQVTM and CDR2 ANQGSEA. The CDR3 loop reads CSVEDPGLAGARTYNEQFF. CDR3 coding DNA: TGCAGCGTTGAAGATCCGGGACTAGCGGGAGCGAGGACCTACAATGAGCAGTTCTTC.

This sequence joins TRBV27 and TRBJ2-5; D ambiguous. This CDR3 has 16 amino acids. Per germline, CDR1 MNHEY and CDR2 SMNVEV (reference sequence). Trimming shortened V by 0 bases and J by 1 base, and 12 bases separated the two germline ends. CDR3 DNA sequence: TGTGCCAGCAGTTTATCCCCTGCAGGCCTCCAAGAGACCCAGTACTTC. Translating it yields CASSLSPAGLQETQYF.

This clonotype has a handful of counts. The chain is built from TRBV27 and TRBJ2-7; 10 bases match TRBD2. Germline V gene data show CDR1 as MNHEY and CDR2 as SMNVEV (reference sequence). Losses at the gene ends were 5 bases for V and 3 bases for J; bases not matched to a gene: 4. The CDR3 runs to 14 residues. The CDR3 loop reads CASSNLAGGYEQYF. The CDR3 nucleotides are TGTGCCAGCAGTAACTTAGCGGGAGGCTACGAGCAGTACTTC.

This clonotype was picked up one time. The chain joins TRBV10-2 to TRBJ2-3; the D gene is possibly TRBD2 (6 bases). Germline V gene data show CDR1 as WSHSY and CDR2 as SAAADI. The CDR3 contains 14 residues. Between the trimmed V and J ends, which lost 5 bases and 1 base, there was a span of 10 bases. The CDR3 here is CASSHGTRTDTQYF. CDR3 in DNA: TGCGCCAGCAGTCACGGGACTCGCACAGATACGCAGTATTTT.